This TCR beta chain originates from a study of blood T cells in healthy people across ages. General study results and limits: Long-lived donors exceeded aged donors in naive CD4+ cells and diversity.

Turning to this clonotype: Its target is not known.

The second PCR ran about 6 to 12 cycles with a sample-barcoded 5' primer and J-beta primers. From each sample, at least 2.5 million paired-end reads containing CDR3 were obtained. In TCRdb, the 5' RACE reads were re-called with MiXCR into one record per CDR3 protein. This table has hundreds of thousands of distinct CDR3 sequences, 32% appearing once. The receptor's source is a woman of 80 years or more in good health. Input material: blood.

Here the CDR3 reads CSVPDSRRADTQYF. CDR3 coding DNA: TGCAGTGTCCCGGACTCCCGCCGAGCAGATACGCAGTATTTT. The chain uses TRBV20-1 and TRBJ2-3, with a weak D call TRBD2 (5 bases). Germline CDR1 reads DFQATT; CDR2 reads SNEGSKA (reference sequence). V dropped 7 bases and J dropped 4 bases, with 18 bases sitting between them. The CDR3 sequence is 14 residues long.